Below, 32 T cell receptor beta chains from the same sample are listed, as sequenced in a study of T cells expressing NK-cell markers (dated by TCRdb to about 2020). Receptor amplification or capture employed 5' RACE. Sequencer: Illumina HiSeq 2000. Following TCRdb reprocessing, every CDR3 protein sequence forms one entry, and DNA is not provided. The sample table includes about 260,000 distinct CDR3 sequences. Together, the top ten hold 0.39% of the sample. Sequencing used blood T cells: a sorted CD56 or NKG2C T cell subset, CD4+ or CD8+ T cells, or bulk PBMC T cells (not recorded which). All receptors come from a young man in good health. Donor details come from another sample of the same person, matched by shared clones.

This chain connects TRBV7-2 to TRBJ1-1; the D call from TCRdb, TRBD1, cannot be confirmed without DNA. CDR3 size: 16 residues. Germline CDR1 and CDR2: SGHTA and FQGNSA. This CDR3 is CASSLAGAGVNTEAFF.

The CDR3 loop is CASTRPQLAGVGEQFF. This rearrangement joins TRBV7-8 to TRBJ2-1; TCRdb's D gene call, TRBD2, goes unchecked for lack of DNA. In germline, CDR1 is SGHVS, CDR2 FQNEAQ. The CDR3 contains 16 residues.

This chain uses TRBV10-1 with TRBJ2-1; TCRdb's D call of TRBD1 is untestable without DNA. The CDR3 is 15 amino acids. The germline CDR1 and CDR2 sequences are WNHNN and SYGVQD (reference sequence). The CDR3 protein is CASSEWPGESYEQFF.

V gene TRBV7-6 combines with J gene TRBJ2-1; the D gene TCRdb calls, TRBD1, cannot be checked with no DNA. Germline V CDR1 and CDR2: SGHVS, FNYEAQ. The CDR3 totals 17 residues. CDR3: CASSTPRSSGTYNEQFF.

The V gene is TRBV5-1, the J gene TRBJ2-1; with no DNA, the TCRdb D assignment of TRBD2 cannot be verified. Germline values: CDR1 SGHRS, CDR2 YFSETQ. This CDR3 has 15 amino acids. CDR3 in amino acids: CASSIPTSGYNEQFF. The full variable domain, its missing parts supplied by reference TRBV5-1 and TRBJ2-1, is KAGVTQTPRYLIKTRGQQVTLSCSPISGHRSVSWYQQTPGQGLQFLFEYFSETQRNKGNFPGRFSGRQFSNSRSEMNVSTLELGDSALYLCASSIPTSGYNEQFFGPGTRLTVL.

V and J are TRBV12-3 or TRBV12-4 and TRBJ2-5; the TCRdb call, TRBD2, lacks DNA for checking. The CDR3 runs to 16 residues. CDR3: CASNHQLAEGQETQYF.

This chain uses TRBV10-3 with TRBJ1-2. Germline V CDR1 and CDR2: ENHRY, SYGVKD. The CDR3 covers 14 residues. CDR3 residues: CAISDGTANYGYTF.

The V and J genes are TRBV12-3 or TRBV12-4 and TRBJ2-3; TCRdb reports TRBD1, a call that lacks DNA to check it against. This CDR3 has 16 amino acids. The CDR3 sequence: CASSLAGDRATDTQYF.

This CDR3 reads CASWTGTGKNIQYF. The chain recombines TRBV27 with TRBJ2-4; TCRdb's assignment of TRBD2 cannot be checked, as there is no DNA. The CDR3 extends over 14 amino acids. Germline V gene sequence: CDR1 MNHEY, CDR2 SMNVEV (reference sequence).

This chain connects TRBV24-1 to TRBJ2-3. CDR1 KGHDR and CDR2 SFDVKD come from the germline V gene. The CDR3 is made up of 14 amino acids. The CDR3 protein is CATSQPPLQDTQYF.

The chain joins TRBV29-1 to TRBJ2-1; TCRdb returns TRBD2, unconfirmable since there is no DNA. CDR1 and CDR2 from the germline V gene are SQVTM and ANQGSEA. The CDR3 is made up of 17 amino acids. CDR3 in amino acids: CSVKEGLAGGSYNEQFF.

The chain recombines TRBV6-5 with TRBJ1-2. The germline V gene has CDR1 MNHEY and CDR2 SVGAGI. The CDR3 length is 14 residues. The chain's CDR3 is CASSPGEDPYGYTF.

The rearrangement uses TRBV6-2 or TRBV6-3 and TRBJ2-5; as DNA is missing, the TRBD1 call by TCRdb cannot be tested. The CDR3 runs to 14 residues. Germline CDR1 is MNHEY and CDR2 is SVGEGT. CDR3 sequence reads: CASSYPGLGGTQYF.

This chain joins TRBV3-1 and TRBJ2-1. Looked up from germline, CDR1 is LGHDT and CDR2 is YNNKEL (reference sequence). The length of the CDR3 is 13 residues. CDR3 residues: CASSQVGYNEQFF.

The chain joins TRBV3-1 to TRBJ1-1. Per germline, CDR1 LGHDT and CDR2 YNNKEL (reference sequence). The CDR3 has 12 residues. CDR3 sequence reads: CASSQSNTEAFF.

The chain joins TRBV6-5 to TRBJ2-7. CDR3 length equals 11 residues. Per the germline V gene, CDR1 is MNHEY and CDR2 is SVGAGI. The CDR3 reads CASRQSYEQYF.

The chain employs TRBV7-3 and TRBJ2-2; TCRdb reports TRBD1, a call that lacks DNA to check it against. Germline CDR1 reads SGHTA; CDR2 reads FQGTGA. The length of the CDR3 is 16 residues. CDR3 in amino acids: CASSLTGTTNTGELFF.

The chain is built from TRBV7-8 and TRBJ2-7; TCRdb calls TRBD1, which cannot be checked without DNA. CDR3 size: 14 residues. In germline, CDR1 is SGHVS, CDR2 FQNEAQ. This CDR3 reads CASSTPPESYEQYF. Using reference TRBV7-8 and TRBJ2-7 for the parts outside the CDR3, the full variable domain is GAGVSQSPRYKVAKRGQDVALRCDPISGHVSLFWYQQALGQGPEFLTYFQNEAQLDKSGLPSDRFFAERPEGSVSTLKIQRTQQEDSAVYLCASSTPPESYEQYFGPGTRLTVT.

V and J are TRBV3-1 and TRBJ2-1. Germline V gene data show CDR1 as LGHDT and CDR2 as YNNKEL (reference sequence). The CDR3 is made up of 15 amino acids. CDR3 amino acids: CASSQDGGSSNEQFF.

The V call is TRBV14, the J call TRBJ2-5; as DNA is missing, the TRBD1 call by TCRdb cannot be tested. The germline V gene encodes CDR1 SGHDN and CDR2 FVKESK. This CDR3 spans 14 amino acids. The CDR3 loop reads CASSRQVGMGTQYF.

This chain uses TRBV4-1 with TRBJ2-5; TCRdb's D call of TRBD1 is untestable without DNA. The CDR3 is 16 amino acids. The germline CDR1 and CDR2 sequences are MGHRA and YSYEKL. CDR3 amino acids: CASSQTDRVGQETQYF.

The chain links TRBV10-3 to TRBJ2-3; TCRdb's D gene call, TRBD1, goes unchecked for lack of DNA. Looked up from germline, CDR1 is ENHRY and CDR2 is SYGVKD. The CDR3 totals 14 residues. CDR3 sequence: CAMGQGKGTDTQYF.

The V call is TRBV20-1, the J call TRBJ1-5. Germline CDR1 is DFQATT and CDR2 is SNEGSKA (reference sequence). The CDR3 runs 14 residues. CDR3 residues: CSATIGSVNQPQHF.

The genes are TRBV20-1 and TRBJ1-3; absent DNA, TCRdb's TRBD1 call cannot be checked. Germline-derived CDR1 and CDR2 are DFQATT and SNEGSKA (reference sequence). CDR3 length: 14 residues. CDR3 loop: CSALTGPSGNTIYF.

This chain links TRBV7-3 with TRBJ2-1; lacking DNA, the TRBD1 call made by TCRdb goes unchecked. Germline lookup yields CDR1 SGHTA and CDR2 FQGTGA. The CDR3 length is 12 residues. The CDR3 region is CASSYGTGGPFF.

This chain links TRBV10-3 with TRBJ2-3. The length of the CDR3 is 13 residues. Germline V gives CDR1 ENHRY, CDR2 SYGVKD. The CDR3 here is CAISDSQVDTQYF.

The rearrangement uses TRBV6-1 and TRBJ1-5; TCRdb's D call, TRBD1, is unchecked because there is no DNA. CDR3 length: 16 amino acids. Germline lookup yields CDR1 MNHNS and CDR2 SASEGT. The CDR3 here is CASSGMGQAGYQPQHF.

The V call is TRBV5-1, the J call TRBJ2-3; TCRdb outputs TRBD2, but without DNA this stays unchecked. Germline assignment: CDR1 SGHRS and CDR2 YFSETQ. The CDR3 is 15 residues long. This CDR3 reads CASSPQRGGPDTQYF.

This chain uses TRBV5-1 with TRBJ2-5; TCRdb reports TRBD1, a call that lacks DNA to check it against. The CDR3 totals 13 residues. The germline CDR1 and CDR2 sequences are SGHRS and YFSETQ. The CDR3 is CASSRGQEETQYF.

The CDR3 sequence is CASTTAPGLGTYEQYF. J is TRBJ2-7 and V is TRBV28; the TCRdb D gene call, TRBD2, has no DNA to confirm it. The CDR3 has 16 amino acids. Germline CDR1 MDHEN, CDR2 SYDVKM.

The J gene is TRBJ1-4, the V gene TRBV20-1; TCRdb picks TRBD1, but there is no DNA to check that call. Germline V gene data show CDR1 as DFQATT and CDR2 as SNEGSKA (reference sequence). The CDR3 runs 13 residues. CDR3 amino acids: CSARRGGGEKLFF.

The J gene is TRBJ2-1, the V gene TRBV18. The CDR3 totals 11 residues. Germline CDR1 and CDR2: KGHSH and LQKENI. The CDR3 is CASSSDTEQFF.